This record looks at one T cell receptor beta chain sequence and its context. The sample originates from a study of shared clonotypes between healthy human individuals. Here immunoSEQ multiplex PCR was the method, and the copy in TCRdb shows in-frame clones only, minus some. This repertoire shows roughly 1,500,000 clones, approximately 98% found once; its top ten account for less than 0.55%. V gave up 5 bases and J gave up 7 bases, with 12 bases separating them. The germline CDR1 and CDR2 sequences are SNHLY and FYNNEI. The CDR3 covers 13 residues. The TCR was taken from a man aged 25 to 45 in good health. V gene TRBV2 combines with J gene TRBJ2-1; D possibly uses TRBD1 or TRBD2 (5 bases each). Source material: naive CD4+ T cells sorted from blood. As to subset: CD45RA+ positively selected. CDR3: CASSLNGGNEQFF. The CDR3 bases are TGTGCCAGCAGTCTCAATGGGGGAAATGAGCAGTTCTTC.